There are a few counts of the clone carrying this T cell receptor (beta chain). Its antigen remains unknown. Trimming left V 4 bases short and J 6 bases short, with 9 bases between. The germline gives CDR1 GTSNPN, CDR2 SVGIG (reference sequence). The CDR3 sequence is 12 residues long. The entry originates in a study of T cell responses to AZD1222 COVID-19 vaccine. Whole-study findings and limits: The peak T cell response came first, and repertoires were sampled only after it. White British ancestry dominated among donors, who included more females, and clonal diversity was possibly underestimated. Regions 160-218 and 743-854 held dominance among vaccine-associated CD4 TCRs, which spanned spike. Reportedly, close to half of spike-specific TCRs are directed against unmutated variant regions.

Profiling relied on immunoSEQ multiplex PCR, and the TCRdb table lists in-frame clones only, not all of them. This table holds over 150,000 clones, around 90% found once. The receptor was derived from an adult who received the AZD1222 COVID-19 vaccine. The sequencing used peripheral blood, collected 28 days after the second AZD1222 dose. The chain uses TRBV30 and TRBJ1-4, with D tentatively TRBD1 (6 bases). The CDR3 DNA reads TGTGCCTGGACAGGGGACGATGAAAAACTGTTTTTT. Its protein product is CAWTGDDEKLFF.